One and the same sample provided the 28 T cell receptor beta chains below, sequenced in a study of T cell responses to AZD1222 COVID-19 vaccine. The method was immunoSEQ multiplex PCR; TCRdb's version includes in-frame clones alone and lacks a portion of them. Of some 120,000 clones listed, 80% to 90% were seen once; the top ten hold under 11%. Here the sequenced sample was peripheral blood, taken on day 0 of AZD1222 vaccination. Receptor source: an adult in good health.

This clone was observed at least ten times. The chain recombines TRBV7-9 with TRBJ1-2; TRBD1 matches 12 bases. V trimming: 5 bases; J trimming: 4 bases; junction bases outside the gene matches: 5. CDR1 and CDR2 (germline): SEHNR, FQNEAQ (reference sequence). The CDR3 runs to 15 residues. The CDR3 region has the DNA TGTGCCAGCAGCCCGGGACAGGGGGCGGGCTATGGCTACACCTTC. Translated, it gives CASSPGQGAGYGYTF.

V gene TRBV7-9 combines with J gene TRBJ1-4, with D hard to call. The V gene's germline CDR1 is SEHNR and CDR2 FQNEAQ (reference sequence). The CDR3 runs 15 residues. The V and J ends lost 7 bases and 4 bases respectively, with 16 bases between them. The CDR3 protein is CASTPVGMGNEKLFF. CDR3 sequence (DNA): TGTGCCAGCACCCCTGTGGGGATGGGTAATGAAAAACTGTTTTTT.

The chain carries TRBV29-1 and TRBJ2-2; tentative D call: TRBD2 (6 bases). The CDR3 length is 11 residues. Germline V gene data show CDR1 as SQVTM and CDR2 as ANQGSEA. Between the trimmed V and J ends, which lost 8 bases and 7 bases, there was a span of 11 bases. The CDR3 loop reads CSPGGVGELFF. Here the CDR3 DNA reads TGCAGCCCCGGCGGGGTCGGGGAGCTGTTTTTT.

This clone was found once. The chain couples TRBV19 to TRBJ1-1; possibly TRBD1 for D (6 bases). V dropped 7 bases and J dropped 4 bases, with 19 bases sitting between them. The CDR3 is 15 residues long. The germline V gene encodes CDR1 LNHDA and CDR2 SQIVND (reference sequence). Here the CDR3 DNA reads TGTGCCAGTATCCCCGTTTGGGGGGGCCGCACTGAAGCTTTCTTT. It specifies CASIPVWGGRTEAFF.

The chain carries TRBV7-9 and TRBJ1-2; D uncertain. Germline V lookup: CDR1 SEHNR, CDR2 FQNEAQ (reference sequence). This CDR3 has 13 amino acids. V was trimmed by 0 bases and J by 7 bases, leaving 9 bases between them. In nucleotides, the CDR3 is TGTGCCAGCAGCTTAGCGGGTGGGGTTGGCTACACCTTC. Residues: CASSLAGGVGYTF.

This clone was counted a few times. The rearrangement joins TRBV4-1 to TRBJ1-5, with D maybe TRBD1 (6 bases). The V gene lost 0 bases and the J gene lost 2 bases, with 11 bases spanning the gap. CDR1 is MGHRA, CDR2 YSYEKL, per germline. The CDR3 totals 16 residues. This chain's CDR3 is CASSQDGGLGNQPQHF. The CDR3, as DNA: TGCGCCAGCAGCCAAGATGGGGGGCTTGGCAATCAGCCCCAGCATTTT.

To note about this clone: This sample includes further DNA sequences coding for the same CDR3. This chain connects TRBV5-1 to TRBJ2-7, with 10 bases matching TRBD1. Trimming took 2 bases from V and 2 from J; bases not matched to a gene: 4. The CDR3 consists of 15 residues. Germline V gene lookup returns CDR1 SGHRS and CDR2 YFSETQ. The CDR3 region has the DNA TGCGCCAGCAGCTTAGGCGGGACAGGGGCCTACGAGCAGTACTTC. Its protein product is CASSLGGTGAYEQYF.

This sequence joins TRBV6-5 and TRBJ1-3; D gene unclear. The germline V and J ends were trimmed by 6 bases and 4 bases, with 16 bases remaining between them. CDR3 size: 15 residues. Germline V lookup: CDR1 MNHEY, CDR2 SVGAGI. The CDR3 reads CASRPGLAGGNTIYF. CDR3 in DNA: TGTGCCAGCAGACCCGGACTCGCGGGAGGAAACACCATATATTTT.

In this sample, this clone turned up once. V usage is TRBV2 and J usage is TRBJ1-5, with D possibly matching TRBD1 (5 bases). This CDR3 comprises 13 residues. In germline, CDR1 is SNHLY, CDR2 FYNNEI. V lost 7 bases to trimming and J lost 3 bases, with 10 bases between them. The CDR3 DNA reads as TGTGCCAGCATGGGGCAGTACAATCAGCCCCAGCATTTT. This encodes CASMGQYNQPQHF.

This clone was counted once. The V and J genes are TRBV30 and TRBJ2-3, with D tentatively TRBD2 (6 bases). V lost 3 bases to trimming and J lost 2 bases, with 9 bases between them. CDR3 length: 13 amino acids. The germline V gene has CDR1 GTSNPN and CDR2 SVGIG (reference sequence). The CDR3 DNA follows: TGTGCCTGGAGCCGGGACTCCACAGATACGCAGTATTTT. Protein sequence: CAWSRDSTDTQYF.

V gene TRBV12-3 or TRBV12-4 combines with J gene TRBJ1-3; D is ambiguous. The ends were cut back, 6 bases at V and 7 bases at J, with 7 bases in the middle. This CDR3 has 11 amino acids. The CDR3 protein is CASSPANTIYF. The CDR3 DNA reads TGTGCCAGCAGCCCAGCGAACACCATATATTTT.

The chain links TRBV6-6 to TRBJ2-7; tentatively, D is TRBD2 (5 bases). V was trimmed by 5 bases and J by 0 bases, leaving 11 bases between them. CDR1 is MNHNY, CDR2 SVGAGI, per germline (reference sequence). The CDR3 covers 14 residues. The CDR3 DNA reads as TGTGCCAGCAGTGCCCCCGAGGGCTCCTACGAGCAGTACTTC. Its protein product is CASSAPEGSYEQYF.

This chain links TRBV28 with TRBJ1-4; 7 bases are a match to TRBD1. V shed 6 bases, J shed 8 bases, and the junction held 9 bases outside the gene matches. Germline CDR1 and CDR2: MDHEN and SYDVKM. There are 14 residues in the CDR3. The chain's CDR3 is CASSSTGNLEKLFF. As DNA, the CDR3 is TGTGCCAGCAGCTCGACAGGGAATTTGGAAAAACTGTTTTTT.

The chain uses TRBV5-4 and TRBJ2-3, with TRBD1 matching 10 bases. The germline CDR1 and CDR2 sequences are SGHNT and YYREEE (reference sequence). The J segment lost 4 bases and the V segment lost 0 bases, leaving 5 bases of the junction unmatched. The CDR3 sequence is 16 residues long. CDR3 sequence: CASSLATGGKADTQYF. CDR3 in DNA: TGTGCCAGCAGCTTGGCGACAGGGGGCAAGGCAGATACGCAGTATTTT.

This clone showed up just a few times. This sequence joins TRBV7-9 and TRBJ2-5; D is unclear. Germline V CDR1 and CDR2: SEHNR, FQNEAQ (reference sequence). V shed 3 bases and J shed 1 base, with 9 bases lying between them. CDR3 length: 14 amino acids. CDR3 amino acids: CASSFNRAQETQYF. DNA for the CDR3: TGTGCCAGCAGCTTCAATCGGGCCCAAGAGACCCAGTACTTC.

The rearrangement links TRBV29-1 to TRBJ1-1; D unresolved. CDR3 size: 12 residues. Germline CDR1 reads SQVTM; CDR2 reads ANQGSEA. Trimming cost V 4 bases and J 4 bases, with 10 bases left between them. CDR3: CSVGNGVTEAFF. The CDR3, as DNA: TGCAGCGTTGGCAACGGAGTCACTGAAGCTTTCTTT.

The CDR3 is CSARQGTEQYF. DNA of the CDR3: TGCAGTGCTAGACAGGGAACCGAGCAGTACTTC. The rearrangement links TRBV20-1 to TRBJ2-7; D possibly corresponds to TRBD1 (5 bases). V gave up 2 bases and J gave up 6 bases, with 8 bases separating them. The CDR3 sequence is 11 residues long. Germline V gene lookup returns CDR1 DFQATT and CDR2 SNEGSKA (reference sequence).

A note on this clone: The same CDR3 can be traced to other DNA sequences in this sample. The genes are TRBV12-3 or TRBV12-4 and TRBJ1-2, with a weak D call TRBD1 (5 bases). There are 11 residues in the CDR3. Trimming shortened V by 2 bases and J by 7 bases, and 5 bases separated the two germline ends. The CDR3 is CASSLRGGYTF. DNA for the CDR3: TGTGCCAGCAGTTTAAGGGGTGGCTACACCTTC.

The gene calls are TRBV27 and TRBJ2-7, with 7 bases aligning to TRBD2. The CDR3 runs to 18 residues. The germline V gene encodes CDR1 MNHEY and CDR2 SMNVEV (reference sequence). V was clipped by 0 bases and J by 0 bases; unmatched bases: 11. The CDR3 spells CASSLSRGGEGYSYEQYF. The CDR3 DNA reads TGTGCCAGCAGTTTATCCCGGGGTGGGGAGGGATACTCCTACGAGCAGTACTTC.

The rearrangement links TRBV5-4 to TRBJ1-1; 7 nucleotides line up with TRBD1. Germline V CDR1 and CDR2: SGHNT, YYREEE (reference sequence). CDR3 length: 13 amino acids. V shed 3 bases and J 11 bases; nucleotides not matched to a gene: 10. CDR3 DNA: TGTGCCAGCAGCTCAGGGGGTCGGTCGGGTGCTTTCTTT. This encodes CASSSGGRSGAFF.

This clone was recorded only once. The chain links TRBV19 to TRBJ1-2; D call uncertain. This CDR3 has 12 residues. The V end was cut by 3 bases, the J end by 8 bases, with 10 bases between. Germline values: CDR1 LNHDA, CDR2 SQIVND (reference sequence). For the CDR3, the DNA is TGTGCCAGTAGTATTACAGCAAGCGGCTACACCTTC. Its translation is CASSITASGYTF.

The chain carries TRBV12-3 or TRBV12-4 and TRBJ2-7; unclear D gene. The CDR3 totals 13 residues. With 3 bases removed from V and 3 bases from J, the gap between germline ends came to 9 bases. The CDR3 DNA is TGTGCCAGCAGTTTCGCCGTGATCTACGAGCAGTACTTC. Its translation is CASSFAVIYEQYF.

This clone was seen only once. This chain connects TRBV7-9 to TRBJ2-5; D may be TRBD2 (5 bases). Germline values: CDR1 SEHNR, CDR2 FQNEAQ (reference sequence). V lost 1 base and J lost 1, with 19 bases in between. The CDR3 contains 18 residues. This CDR3 reads CASSLERFGQMFQETQYF. CDR3 bases: TGTGCCAGCAGCTTAGAGCGGTTCGGTCAAATGTTCCAAGAGACCCAGTACTTC.

This chain uses TRBV24-1 with TRBJ2-1, with D possibly called TRBD1 or TRBD2 (5 bases each). The CDR3 covers 16 residues. CDR1 and CDR2 from the germline V gene are KGHDR and SFDVKD. Deletions cut 4 bases from V and 4 bases from J, with 16 bases between. As DNA, the CDR3 is TGTGCCACCAGTGACCTCTCCGCGAGGGGTTACAATGAGCAGTTCTTC. Its protein is CATSDLSARGYNEQFF.

The chain has TRBV19 and TRBJ2-6; D is possibly TRBD2 (5 bases). V dropped 8 bases and J dropped 2 bases, with 16 bases sitting between them. The CDR3 has 16 amino acids. Germline loops: CDR1 LNHDA, CDR2 SQIVND (reference sequence). The CDR3 reads CASGGPGLPGANVLTF. The CDR3 coding sequence is TGTGCCAGTGGAGGACCAGGCTTGCCTGGGGCCAACGTCCTGACTTTC.

The chain links TRBV5-1 to TRBJ1-1, with 7 bases matching TRBD1. The CDR3 sequence is 16 residues long. Unmatched junction bases numbered 12, after V lost 5 bases and J lost 2 bases. In germline, CDR1 is SGHRS, CDR2 YFSETQ. In nucleotides, the CDR3 is TGCGCCAGCAGAGGGGGCACCGGGACAGATAACACTGAAGCTTTCTTT. Its translation: CASRGGTGTDNTEAFF.

The chain couples TRBV10-3 to TRBJ2-7, with 9 bases aligning to TRBD1. From germline, CDR1 is ENHRY and CDR2 SYGVKD. The CDR3 contains 12 residues. V dropped 8 bases and J dropped 3; count of bases not matched to a gene: 2. Here the CDR3 reads CAIGTGLYEQYF. The DNA for the CDR3 is TGTGCCATCGGGACAGGGCTCTACGAGCAGTACTTC.

The CDR3 nucleotides read TGTGCCAGTAGTATAGGGCAGAACTCCTACGAGCAGTACTTC. This gives the protein CASSIGQNSYEQYF. This sequence joins TRBV19 and TRBJ2-7; D call uncertain. V dropped 1 base and J dropped 0 bases, with 7 bases sitting between them. The germline gives CDR1 LNHDA, CDR2 SQIVND (reference sequence). The CDR3 runs to 14 residues.